These 3 T cell receptor beta chains were all obtained from the same sample, sequenced in a study of T-cell memory formation after mild COVID-19. MiXCR, applied by TCRdb to the 5' RACE reads, yields one record per CDR3 protein. The sample has 450,000 or so distinct CDR3 sequences, around a quarter seen once. The source material was PBMCs or a T cell subset sorted from them (not recorded which). These receptors all stem from an adult woman who had mild COVID-19 (a few samples of this study predate the infection). Cell type and time point are not known.

V usage is TRBV20-1 and J usage is TRBJ1-1; tentative D call: TRBD1 (6 bases). The CDR3 is 14 residues long. V gave up 1 base and J gave up 2 bases, with 11 bases separating them. Germline CDR1 is DFQATT and CDR2 is SNEGSKA (reference sequence). This chain's CDR3 is CSARVGRGNTEAFF. The CDR3 region has the DNA TGCAGTGCTAGAGTAGGCAGGGGTAACACTGAAGCTTTCTTT.

The chain employs TRBV24-1 and TRBJ2-7; the match to TRBD1 covers 7 bases. V shed 3 bases and J 2 bases; nucleotides not matched to a gene: 6. The CDR3 extends over 15 amino acids. CDR1 is KGHDR, CDR2 SFDVKD, per germline. This chain's CDR3 is CATSDPRTGAYEQYF. CDR3 sequence (DNA): TGTGCCACCAGTGATCCACGGACAGGCGCCTACGAGCAGTACTTC.

The chain is built from TRBV9 and TRBJ1-1; 9 bases agree with TRBD1. This CDR3 spans 15 amino acids. The germline CDR1 and CDR2 sequences are SGDLS and YYNGEE. J was trimmed by 4 bases and V by 2 bases; bases with no gene match: 6. CDR3 residues: CASSVLTGGITEAFF. The CDR3 coding sequence is TGTGCCAGCAGCGTGCTGACAGGGGGAATCACTGAAGCTTTCTTT. Based on the CDR3 plus reference TRBV9 and TRBJ1-1, the full variable domain is DSGVTQTPKHLITATGQRVTLRCSPRSGDLSVYWYQQSLDQGLQFLIQYYNGEERAKGNILERFSAQQFPDLHSELNLSSLELGDSALYFCASSVLTGGITEAFFGQGTRLTVV.